The rows below give T cell receptor beta chains drawn from one sample of a study of shared clonotypes between healthy human individuals. The table came from immunoSEQ multiplex PCR; TCRdb's copy has only in-frame clones and leaves some out. The profile covers some 2,400,000 clones, with approximately 94% appearing a single time and around 0.13% taken by the ten largest. Sequenced: naive CD4+ T cells sorted from blood. Receptors were obtained from a man younger than 35 in good health. Both conserved end residues are part of each CDR3. Fields, in order: V gene, CDR3 length, clone size, CDR3 protein. Expanded clones get a size class; other rows say once, few or many, or leave the size out.

V gene: TRBV25-1; CDR3 length: 16; clone size: few; CDR3 protein: CASSEFQAGGGDTQYF
V gene: TRBV30; CDR3 length: 12; clone size: NA; CDR3 protein: CAWRAPTRSYTF
V gene: TRBV6-5; CDR3 length: 13; clone size: NA; CDR3 protein: CATLPGAGDTQYF
V gene: TRBV7-6; CDR3 length: 18; clone size: NA; CDR3 protein: CASSLVVTSGGRRETQYF
V gene: TRBV4-3; CDR3 length: 16; clone size: NA; CDR3 protein: CASSQDATAGANVLTF
V gene: TRBV2; CDR3 length: 14; clone size: NA; CDR3 protein: CASSPAPSSYEQYF
V gene: TRBV28; CDR3 length: 14; clone size: NA; CDR3 protein: CASSGRLPGNTIYF
V gene: TRBV2; CDR3 length: 12; clone size: once; CDR3 protein: CASSAGTDTQYF
V gene: TRBV5-4; CDR3 length: 14; clone size: NA; CDR3 protein: CASSLQGQNTEAFF
V gene: TRBV5-1; CDR3 length: 16; clone size: NA; CDR3 protein: CASSLGVAGIQETQYF
V gene: TRBV14; CDR3 length: 16; clone size: once; CDR3 protein: CASSPLLAGGTDTQYF
V gene: TRBV15; CDR3 length: 14; clone size: NA; CDR3 protein: CATSRGQNTQPQHF
V gene: TRBV28; CDR3 length: 17; clone size: NA; CDR3 protein: CASSQSGLAGLTDTQYF
V gene: TRBV28; CDR3 length: 17; clone size: NA; CDR3 protein: CASSLSVRFSYNSPLHF
V gene: TRBV7-2; CDR3 length: 11; clone size: NA; CDR3 protein: CASSLSETQYF
V gene: TRBV6-4; CDR3 length: 14; clone size: once; CDR3 protein: CASGGTGSSYEQYF
V gene: TRBV19; CDR3 length: 13; clone size: NA; CDR3 protein: CASSPGTPYEQYF
V gene: TRBV11-2; CDR3 length: 14; clone size: few; CDR3 protein: CASSLVAGTYGYTF
V gene: TRBV27; CDR3 length: 16; clone size: NA; CDR3 protein: CASSLFQGKSGTEAFF
V gene: TRBV25-1; CDR3 length: 16; clone size: NA; CDR3 protein: CASSELVAGRSYEQYF
V gene: TRBV7-2; CDR3 length: 19; clone size: NA; CDR3 protein: CASSLNPGLAGGAYYEQYF
V gene: TRBV2; CDR3 length: 12; clone size: NA; CDR3 protein: CASRLLSYEQYF
V gene: TRBV25-1; CDR3 length: 18; clone size: NA; CDR3 protein: CASSEPQGSVATNEKLFF
V gene: TRBV11-2; CDR3 length: 15; clone size: NA; CDR3 protein: CASSERLAGPYEQYF
V gene: TRBV6-1; CDR3 length: 15; clone size: NA; CDR3 protein: CASSEGQPSTDTQYF
V gene: TRBV4-3; CDR3 length: 15; clone size: NA; CDR3 protein: CASSQEEATNEKLFF
V gene: TRBV5-8; CDR3 length: 17; clone size: NA; CDR3 protein: CASSSLYTSGFPSPLHF
V gene: TRBV12-5; CDR3 length: 13; clone size: NA; CDR3 protein: CASGLWGSGELFF
V gene: TRBV7-2; CDR3 length: 12; clone size: NA; CDR3 protein: CASSFYSDTQYF
V gene: TRBV15; CDR3 length: 15; clone size: NA; CDR3 protein: CATSRSSGLGNTIYF
V gene: TRBV5-5; CDR3 length: 15; clone size: NA; CDR3 protein: CASSVGQGASYEQYF
V gene: TRBV18; CDR3 length: 13; clone size: NA; CDR3 protein: CASSSDLNTEAFF
V gene: TRBV5-4; CDR3 length: 16; clone size: NA; CDR3 protein: CASSFSVDRAEIEAFF
V gene: TRBV7-3; CDR3 length: 14; clone size: NA; CDR3 protein: CASSLTQGRTEAFF
V gene: TRBV19; CDR3 length: 13; clone size: NA; CDR3 protein: CASSITRLGEQYF
V gene: TRBV30; CDR3 length: 13; clone size: NA; CDR3 protein: CAWSLYVSSAQHF
V gene: TRBV10-1; CDR3 length: 13; clone size: NA; CDR3 protein: CASSARLGYEQYF